This TCR beta chain was captured by sequencing in a study of vaccination and CD4 T cells after COVID-19. Sequenced with the Oncomine TCR Beta short-read assay was DNA taken from cultured CD4+ T cells. TCRdb reprocessed the PCR reads via MiXCR and lists one record per CDR3 protein. The sample holds 20,000 to 25,000 distinct CDR3 sequences, about 35% seen once. As to time point: late sampling 161 to 241 days after vaccination in a few convalescent patients. Sample treatment: approximately 9-day PBMC culture with coronavirus spike peptide pools or control peptides (ViraFEST assay). Notes on this clonotype: The target antigen is unknown.

The J segment lost 0 bases and the V segment lost 8 bases, leaving 3 bases of the junction unmatched. From germline, CDR1 is MNHNS and CDR2 SASEGT. The CDR3 loop spans 13 amino acids. The source of this sequence is a human donor who had recovered from COVID-19. Sequencing was performed on CD4+ T cells from blood, cultured in vitro, taken about 7 months after SARS-CoV-2 vaccination. The chain uses TRBV6-1 and TRBJ1-1; 7 nucleotides match TRBD1. The CDR3 region is CASWDSMNTEAFF. In DNA, the CDR3 is TGTGCCAGCTGGGACAGCATGAACACTGAAGCTTTCTTT.